This T cell receptor beta chain emerged from a study of blood T cell repertoires in COVID-19. Study-wide context: Cohort 3 donors were reported recovered after two negative PCRs, clearance, or symptom resolution. Samples came from the United States, Italy and Spain, spanning acute and convalescent COVID-19. PBMCs, B-cell-depleted T cells, or T cells provided the cDNA or gDNA that made up the material.

Data came from immunoSEQ multiplex PCR; TCRdb stores just in-frame clones and leaves some out. Found here are 350,000 to 450,000 clones, 87% of them singletons; the top ten hold approximately 1.9%. CDR3 length: 15 residues. Losses at the gene ends were 3 bases for V and 4 bases for J; bases not matched to a gene: 3. The germline CDR1 and CDR2 sequences are LNHNV and YYDKDF (reference sequence). Sequenced material: PBMCs or T cells enriched from blood (not recorded which). The source of this sequence is a man between 35 and 55 years old in a cohort exposed to, infected with or recovered from COVID-19 (not recorded which). The chain joins TRBV15 to TRBJ1-4; TRBD1 agrees at 9 bases. CDR3 region: CATSRSTGGNEKLFF. Here the CDR3 DNA reads TGTGCCACCAGCAGGTCGACAGGGGGTAATGAAAAACTGTTTTTT.